The rows below give T cell receptor beta chains drawn from one sample of a study of cytomegalovirus exposure and HLA in healthy donors. Assay: immunoSEQ multiplex PCR; the TCRdb copy retains only in-frame clones and omits some. Seen here are about 150,000 clones, around 75% observed once, and the top ten hold 1.5% to 2%. The sequenced material came from PBMCs. The receptors come from a woman aged 18 to 35 in good health and CMV-seronegative. CDR3s include the opening cysteine and the closing phenylalanine or tryptophan. Each record gives: J gene, D gene, clone size, V gene, CDR3 DNA, CDR3 protein. The D gene is left open where the match is weak. Clone size is not always given. Where it is, it says once, few, many or a class for expanded clones.

TRBJ2-5 - - TRBV13 TGTGCCAGCAGCACCAACAAAGAGACCCAGTACTTC CASSTNKETQYF
TRBJ1-1 - - TRBV10-1 TGCGCCAGCAGTGAGTTGAGTCAGGGGAAGACTGAAGCTTTCTTT CASSELSQGKTEAFF
TRBJ1-5 - few TRBV5-1 TGCGCCAGCAGCTTGGCCGGAGGGGACGGTCAGCCCCAGCATTTT CASSLAGGDGQPQHF
TRBJ2-1 - few TRBV28 TGTGCCAGCAGTCGCGACAGATTTTACAATGAGCAGTTCTTC CASSRDRFYNEQFF
TRBJ1-1 TRBD1 - TRBV19 TGTGCCAGTAGCCCACAAATTATAACAGGGGAGAACACTGAAGCTTTCTTT CASSPQIITGENTEAFF
TRBJ2-2 TRBD1 - TRBV19 TGTGCCAGTAGTATCGTGGACAGGGCTTGGACCGGGGAGCTGTTTTTT CASSIVDRAWTGELFF
TRBJ2-1 - - TRBV9 TGTGCCAGCAGCGTAGTAGCGGGACAGGGTCCCGATGAGCAGTTCTTC CASSVVAGQGPDEQFF
TRBJ2-3 - - TRBV19 TGTGCCAGTAGCAGAGAGGTCGTCACAGATACGCAGTATTTT CASSREVVTDTQYF
TRBJ2-5 TRBD2 few TRBV7-9 TGTGCCAGCAGCTTAGGCGGGGGGCGCGGAGAGACCCAGTACTTC CASSLGGGRGETQYF
TRBJ2-7 - - TRBV28 TGTGCCAGCAGTTTAGGAGGCTACGAGCAGTACTTC CASSLGGYEQYF
TRBJ1-2 - - TRBV28 TGTGCCAGCGCCTGGGGAGGCAGGGTTAACTATGGCTACACCTTC CASAWGGRVNYGYTF
TRBJ1-6 - - TRBV9 TGTGCCAGCAGCGCTACAGCAGCGGGACTCCGGCGGTCACCCCTCCACTTT CASSATAAGLRRSPLHF
TRBJ1-1 - - TRBV5-4 TGTGCCAGCAGCTTCCAGGGTAACACTGAAGCTTTCTTT CASSFQGNTEAFF
TRBJ1-5 - - TRBV9 TGTGCCAGCAGCGTAGGATCAGGTTCCCTTCCCGAGCCCCAGCATTTT CASSVGSGSLPEPQHF
TRBJ2-2 TRBD2 - TRBV19 TGTGCCAGTAGTCCCCGGACTAGCGGGAGGCCCGGCACCGGGGAGCTGTTTTTT CASSPRTSGRPGTGELFF
TRBJ1-4 TRBD1 - TRBV4-2 TGTGCCAGCAGCCAAGACCCCGGGACAGGGGGTGAAAAACTGTTTTTT CASSQDPGTGGEKLFF
TRBJ2-1 TRBD1 once TRBV27 TGTGCCAGCAGTTTATCGGGACAGGGTTACAATGAGCAGTTCTTC CASSLSGQGYNEQFF
TRBJ1-4 TRBD1 once TRBV5-1 TGCGCCAGCAGCTCCCAGGGGGCGACTAATGAAAAACTGTTTTTT CASSSQGATNEKLFF
TRBJ2-3 - - TRBV4-1 TGCGCCAGCAGCCGCGCGACAGATAGAGAGATAGATACGCAGTATTTT CASSRATDREIDTQYF
TRBJ2-7 TRBD1 - TRBV5-5 TGTGCCAGCAGCTTCGGCAGGGGGCTGTCTGAGCAGTACTTC CASSFGRGLSEQYF
TRBJ2-1 - few TRBV11-3 TGTGCCAGCAGCTATAAGCGGGACAACCTCAATGAGCAGTTCTTC CASSYKRDNLNEQFF
TRBJ2-7 - - TRBV6-5 TGTGCCAGCACCTCCAGGGCAGGGGTCGACGAGCAGTACTTC CASTSRAGVDEQYF
TRBJ1-3 - - TRBV6-1 TGTGCCAGCAGGGATAGGGGTGGCGGAAACGCCATATATTTT CASRDRGGGNAIYF
TRBJ1-3 TRBD1 - TRBV9 TGTGCCAGCAGCCAGAGAAGTAGGGGGCGTTCCACCATATATTTT CASSQRSRGRSTIYF
TRBJ2-1 TRBD1 few TRBV4-3 TGCGCCAGCAGCCAAGATCTCTGGCCAGGGGGAAATGAGCAGTTCTTC CASSQDLWPGGNEQFF
TRBJ1-2 - - TRBV5-1 TGCGCCAGCACCCTTGGGGGGGCGGCAAGTTATGGCTACACCTTC CASTLGGAASYGYTF
TRBJ2-5 - - TRBV4-2 TGTGCCAGCAGCCAAATCGCTCCGCAGGGGCGACAAGAGACCCAGTACTTC CASSQIAPQGRQETQYF
TRBJ2-2 - - TRBV30 TGTGCCTGGAGTTCCGCTCGGACTGACTTTAACACCGGGGAGCTGTTTTTT CAWSSARTDFNTGELFF
TRBJ1-4 - once TRBV7-2 TGTGCCAGCAGCAGATCAGGGGTGGCTAATGAAAAACTGTTTTTT CASSRSGVANEKLFF
TRBJ1-2 TRBD1 few TRBV6-5 TGTGCCAGCAGCCCGGGACAGTTTAACTATGGCTACACCTTC CASSPGQFNYGYTF
TRBJ1-6 TRBD1 - TRBV27 TGTGCCAGCAGTCGGACAGGGGCCGATAATTCACCCCTCCACTTT CASSRTGADNSPLHF
TRBJ2-3 - - TRBV7-3 TGTGCCAGCAGCTTAACCCCGTCGGATACGCAGTATTTT CASSLTPSDTQYF